This T cell receptor (beta chain) is from a study of memory CD4+ T cells and cytomegalovirus serostatus. There are 15 residues in the CDR3. Between the trimmed V and J ends, which lost 5 bases and 4 bases, there was a span of 17 bases. CDR1 is LNHDA and CDR2 is SQIVND in the germline V gene (reference sequence). Produced via immunoSEQ multiplex PCR; TCRdb's table is partial and in-frame only. The profile shows approximately 47,000 clones, about 77% of them singletons. A note on this clone: The antigen is undetermined.

Single viable CD3+CD4+CD8-CD45RO+ cells were sorted as the memory CD4+ T cells. Overall study findings and caveats: The CMV-associated TCR signature appears largely within the CD4+ memory repertoire. CMV serostatus prediction reached median AUC roughly 0.95, or 0.91 with US-trained model.

The sequence was collected from an adult in good health and CMV-seronegative. The gene calls are TRBV19 and TRBJ2-5; D may be TRBD1 or TRBD2 (6 bases each). The source material was memory CD4+ T cells from blood. CDR3 nucleotide sequence: TGTGCCAGTAGTTCCGGTGCTGGGGGGCGAGAGACCCAGTACTTC. Translation: CASSSGAGGRETQYF.